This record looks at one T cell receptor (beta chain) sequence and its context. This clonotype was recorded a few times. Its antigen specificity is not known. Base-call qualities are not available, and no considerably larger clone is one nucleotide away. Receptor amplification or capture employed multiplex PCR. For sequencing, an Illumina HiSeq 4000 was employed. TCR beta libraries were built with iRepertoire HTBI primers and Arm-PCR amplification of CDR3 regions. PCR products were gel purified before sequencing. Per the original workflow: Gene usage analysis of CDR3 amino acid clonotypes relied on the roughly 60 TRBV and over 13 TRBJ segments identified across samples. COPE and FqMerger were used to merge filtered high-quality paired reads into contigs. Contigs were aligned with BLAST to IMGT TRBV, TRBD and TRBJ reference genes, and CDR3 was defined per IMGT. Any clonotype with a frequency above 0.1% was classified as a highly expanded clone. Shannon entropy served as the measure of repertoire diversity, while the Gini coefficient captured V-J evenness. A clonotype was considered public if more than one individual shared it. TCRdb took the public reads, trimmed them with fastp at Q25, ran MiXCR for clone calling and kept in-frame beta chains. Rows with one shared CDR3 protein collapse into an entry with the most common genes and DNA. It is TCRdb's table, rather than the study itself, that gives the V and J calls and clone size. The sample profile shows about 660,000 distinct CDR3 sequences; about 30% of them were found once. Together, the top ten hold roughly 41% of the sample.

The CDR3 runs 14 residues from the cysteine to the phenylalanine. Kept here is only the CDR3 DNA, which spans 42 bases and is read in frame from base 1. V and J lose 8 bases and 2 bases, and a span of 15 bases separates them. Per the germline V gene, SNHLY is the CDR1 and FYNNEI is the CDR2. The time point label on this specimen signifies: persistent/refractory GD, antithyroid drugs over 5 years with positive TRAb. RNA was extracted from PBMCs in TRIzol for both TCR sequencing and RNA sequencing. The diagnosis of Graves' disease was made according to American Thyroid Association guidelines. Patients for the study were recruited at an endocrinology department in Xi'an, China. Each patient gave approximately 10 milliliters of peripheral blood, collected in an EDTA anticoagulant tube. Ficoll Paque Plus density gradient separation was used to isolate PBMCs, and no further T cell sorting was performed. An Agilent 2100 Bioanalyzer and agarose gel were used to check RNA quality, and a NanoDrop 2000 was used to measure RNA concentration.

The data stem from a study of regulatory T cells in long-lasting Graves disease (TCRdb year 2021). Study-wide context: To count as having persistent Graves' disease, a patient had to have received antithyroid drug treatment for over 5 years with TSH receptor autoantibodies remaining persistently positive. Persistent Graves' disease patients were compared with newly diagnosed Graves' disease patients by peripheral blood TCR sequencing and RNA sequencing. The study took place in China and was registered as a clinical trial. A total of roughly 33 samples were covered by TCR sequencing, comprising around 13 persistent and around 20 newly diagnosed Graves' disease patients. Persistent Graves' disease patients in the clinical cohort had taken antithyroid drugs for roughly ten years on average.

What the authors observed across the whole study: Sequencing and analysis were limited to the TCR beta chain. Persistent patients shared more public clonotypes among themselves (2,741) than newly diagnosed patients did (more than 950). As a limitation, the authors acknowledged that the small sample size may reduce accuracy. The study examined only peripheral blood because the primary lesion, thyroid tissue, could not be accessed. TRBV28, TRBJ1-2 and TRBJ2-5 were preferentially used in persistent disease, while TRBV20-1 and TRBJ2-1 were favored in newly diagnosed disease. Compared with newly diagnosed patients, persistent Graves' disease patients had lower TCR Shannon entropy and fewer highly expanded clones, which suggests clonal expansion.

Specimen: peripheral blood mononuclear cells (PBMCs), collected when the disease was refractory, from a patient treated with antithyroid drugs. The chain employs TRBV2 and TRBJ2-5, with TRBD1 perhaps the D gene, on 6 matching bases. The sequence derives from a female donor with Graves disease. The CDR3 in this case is CASSPGHGQETQYF. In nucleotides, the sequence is TGTGCCAGCTCCCCGGGACACGGACAAGAGACCCAGTACTTC.